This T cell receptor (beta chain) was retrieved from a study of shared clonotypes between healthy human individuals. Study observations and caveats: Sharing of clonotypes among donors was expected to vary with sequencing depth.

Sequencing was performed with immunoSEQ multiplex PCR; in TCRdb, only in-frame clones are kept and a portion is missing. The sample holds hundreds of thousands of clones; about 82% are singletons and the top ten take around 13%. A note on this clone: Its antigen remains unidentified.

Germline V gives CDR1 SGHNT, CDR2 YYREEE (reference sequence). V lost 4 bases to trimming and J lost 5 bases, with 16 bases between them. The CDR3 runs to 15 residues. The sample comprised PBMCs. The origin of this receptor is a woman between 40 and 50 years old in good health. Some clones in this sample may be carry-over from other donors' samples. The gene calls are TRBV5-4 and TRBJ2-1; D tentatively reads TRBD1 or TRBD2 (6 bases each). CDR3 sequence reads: CASSQDQGGHNEQFF. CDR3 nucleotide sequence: TGTGCCAGCAGCCAAGATCAAGGGGGGCACAATGAGCAGTTCTTC.